This passage covers 19 T cell receptor beta chains from one sample sequenced in a study of CD8+ T cells in alopecia areata. Investigators isolated RNA and reverse transcribed it into cDNA to act as the sequencing template. The data were produced by immunoSEQ multiplex PCR, yet TCRdb's version contains in-frame clones alone and is incomplete. Singletons are absent from the sample, which has 250,000 or so clones. CD4, CD8alpha, NKG2D, NKG2ACE and other markers were used to sort pooled cutaneous lymph node cells. The material sequenced was CD4+ T cells sorted from a lymph node. The receptors were sampled from a C3H/HeJ mouse with alopecia areata. As its MHC haplotype, the strain has H2-k.

About this clone itself: The listed genes are named as in mouse. The DNA ends 4 residues before the CDR3 does, and the rest of the CDR3 is filled in from the germline J gene. V usage is TRBV5 and J usage is TRBJ2-1, with D tentatively TRBD2 (5 bases). The germline gives CDR1 LGHNA, CDR2 YNLKQL (reference sequence). The V end lost 0 bases, the J end lost 3 bases, and 6 bases lay between the germline ends. The CDR3 runs to 14 residues. The part of the CDR3 DNA that was read is TGTGCCAGCAGCCAAGAGCTGGGCTATGCT. Its protein product is CASSQELGYA. The complete CDR3 reads CASSQELGYAEQFF.

This clone turned up a few times. Gene names and germline refer to mouse. The read ends 4 residues before the CDR3 terminus; that terminus is restored from the germline J gene. Distinct nucleotide sequences in the sample also encode this CDR3. The V and J genes are TRBV13-1 and TRBJ2-3, with 7 bases aligning to TRBD2. The germline V gene has CDR1 NSHNY and CDR2 SYGAGN. CDR3 size: 15 residues. After removal of 4 bases from V and 3 bases from J, the junction contained 8 bases not matched to a gene. The CDR3 DNA, read in part, is TGTGCCAGCAGTCTACTGGGGACTAGCGCAGAA. The encoded protein is CASSLLGTSAE. The full-length CDR3 reads as CASSLLGTSAETLYF.

The sample holds a few counts of this clone. Mouse names are used for the genes. The read ends 4 residues shy of where the CDR3 ends; the end is completed using the germline J gene. The chain couples TRBV17 to TRBJ2-2, with 10 bases that match TRBD2. The CDR3 has 15 amino acids. Looked up from germline, CDR1 is MNHDT and CDR2 is YYDKIL. CDR3 protein: CASSRAGGARGQLYF. The CDR3 DNA, read in part, is TGTGCTAGCAGTAGGGCTGGGGGGGCGCGAGGG.

This clone was found a few times. The germline and genes are mouse ones. Read data end 4 residues before the CDR3 end; the end is taken from the germline J gene. The chain is built from TRBV14 and TRBJ2-5; D perhaps matches TRBD2 (6 bases). The CDR3 loop spans 14 amino acids. Germline V gene lookup returns CDR1 SGHDT and CDR2 FRDEAV. The germline V and J ends were trimmed by 6 bases and 2 bases, with 13 bases remaining between them. The DNA read from the CDR3 is TGTGCCAGCACCAGGACTGACGGCCAAGAC. Translation gives CASTRTDGQD. The entire CDR3 reads CASTRTDGQDTQYF.

Only a few counts were recorded for this clone. These gene names are mouse names. The CDR3 extends 4 residues past the end of the read, so its final part is completed from the germline J gene. This chain connects TRBV4 to TRBJ1-2; 10 positions agree with TRBD1. V shed 5 bases and J 3 bases; nucleotides not matched to a gene: 6. The CDR3 is 15 residues long. CDR1 and CDR2 (germline): LGHDT, YNNKQL (reference sequence). Partial CDR3 DNA: TGTGCCAGCAGCATCCGGGACAGGGGTGACTCC. It codes for CASSIRDRGDS. The complete CDR3 protein is CASSIRDRGDSDYTF.

Regarding this clone: Gene names refer to mouse genes. The DNA ends 4 residues before the CDR3 does, and the rest of the CDR3 is filled in from the germline J gene. Other DNA sequences in this specimen translate into the identical CDR3. The chain carries TRBV13-1 and TRBJ2-7; tentative D call: TRBD1 (5 bases). Germline V gives CDR1 NSHNY, CDR2 SYGAGN. The CDR3 is 12 amino acids. Partial CDR3 DNA: TGTGCCAGCAGTCCTGACAGATAT. Amino acid sequence: CASSPDRY. The entire CDR3 protein reads CASSPDRYEQYF.

This clone was seen only a few times. The gene names here belong to mouse. The read terminates 4 residues before the CDR3 end, so the remaining end is supplied by the germline J gene. The chain is built from TRBV13-1 and TRBJ1-2; no clear D. This CDR3 has 13 amino acids. Between the trimmed V and J ends, which lost 6 bases and 0 bases, there was a span of 9 bases. Germline V CDR1 and CDR2: NSHNY, SYGAGN. The CDR3 spells CASIPTPNSDYTF. CDR3 DNA, as far as it was read: TGTGCCAGCATCCCGACACCAAACTCC.

On this clone itself: Gene names follow the mouse nomenclature. The CDR3 sequence is CASSTTALSAETLYF. CDR3 DNA, as far as it was read: TGTGCCAGCAGTACTACAGCACTTAGTGCAGAA. V gene TRBV14 combines with J gene TRBJ2-3; D unresolved. The observed sequence ends 4 residues before the CDR3 terminus, with the missing tail filled in from the germline J gene. The ends were cut back, 4 bases at V and 0 bases at J, with 12 bases in the middle. Germline V gene data show CDR1 as SGHDT and CDR2 as FRDEAV. CDR3 length: 15 amino acids.

On this clone: The germline and genes are mouse ones. The observed sequence ends 4 residues before the CDR3 terminus, with the missing tail filled in from the germline J gene. Other DNA sequences from this sample encode an identical CDR3 as well. The chain is built from TRBV13-1 and TRBJ2-1, with 8 nucleotides matching TRBD2. Germline CDR1 and CDR2: NSHNY and SYGAGN. The CDR3 consists of 13 residues. J was trimmed by 4 bases and V by 3 bases; bases with no gene match: 0. This chain's CDR3 is CASSGTGYAEQFF. The sequenced CDR3 bases are TGTGCCAGCAGTGGGACTGGGTATGCT.

This clone has just a few counts. Gene names denote mouse genes. Coverage ceases 4 residues before the CDR3 finishes, and the germline J gene fills in the end. Within the sample, other DNA sequences also encode this same CDR3. The V gene is TRBV13-1, the J gene TRBJ2-7, with 10 bases aligning to TRBD2. Germline assignment: CDR1 NSHNY and CDR2 SYGAGN. The CDR3 totals 14 residues. The CDR3 here is CASSGGTGVYEQYF. The covered CDR3 bases are TGTGCCAGCAGTGGCGGGACTGGGGTGTAT.

This clone was seen only a few times. Mouse gene names apply. The read stops 4 residues short of the end of the CDR3; the missing end is completed from the germline J gene. V gene TRBV13-2 combines with J gene TRBJ1-2; 9 positions agree with TRBD1. Germline V gene sequence: CDR1 NNHNN, CDR2 SYGAGS (reference sequence). The CDR3 totals 16 residues. V trimming: 5 bases; J trimming: 0 bases; junction bases outside the gene matches: 8. The sequenced CDR3 bases are TGTGCCAGCGGGCCCCGGGACAGGGAAGCAAACTCC. Translated: CASGPRDREANS. The full-length CDR3 reads as CASGPRDREANSDYTF.

Comments on this clone: Gene names denote mouse genes. The CDR3 is cut off 4 residues early in the read; its end comes from the germline J gene. The chain is built from TRBV29 and TRBJ2-5; 9 nucleotides match TRBD1. Unmatched junction bases numbered 9, after V lost 5 bases and J lost 3 bases. CDR1 and CDR2 from the germline V gene are MSHET and SYDVDS. This CDR3 has 16 residues. CDR3 bases read: TGTGCTAGCAGTCCACAGGGGGCGGGTAAGCAAGAC. It specifies CASSPQGAGKQD. The complete CDR3 protein is CASSPQGAGKQDTQYF.

Details on this clone: The genes and germline here are from mouse. The observed sequence ends 4 residues before the CDR3 terminus, with the missing tail filled in from the germline J gene. The rearrangement joins TRBV5 to TRBJ2-7; the match to TRBD1 covers 9 bases. With 0 bases clipped from V and 0 bases from J, the junction kept 0 bases outside the gene matches. Germline CDR1 and CDR2: LGHNA and YNLKQL (reference sequence). The CDR3 covers 15 residues. Incomplete CDR3 DNA: TGTGCCAGCAGCCAAGAGACAGGGGGCTCCTAT. As protein: CASSQETGGSY. The whole CDR3 sequence is CASSQETGGSYEQYF.

A remark on this clone: Here the gene names and germline are mouse. The read terminates 4 residues before the CDR3 end, so the remaining end is supplied by the germline J gene. Other DNA sequences in the sample encode the same CDR3. V usage is TRBV5 and J usage is TRBJ2-3, with a weak D call TRBD1 (7 bases). The germline V gene has CDR1 LGHNA and CDR2 YNLKQL (reference sequence). This CDR3 is built from 15 residues. V dropped 0 bases and J dropped 0 bases, with 7 bases sitting between them. Here the CDR3 reads CASSQEGGSAETLYF. CDR3 bases read: TGTGCCAGCAGCCAAGAAGGGGGCAGTGCAGAA.

Remarks on this clone: These gene names are mouse names. The CDR3 end is not reached by the read, which stops 4 residues before it; the germline J gene fills it in. This chain uses TRBV19 with TRBJ1-1; 7 positions match TRBD1. Germline lookup yields CDR1 FNHDT and CDR2 SITEND (reference sequence). V shed 2 bases and J 3 bases; nucleotides not matched to a gene: 1. The CDR3 runs 13 residues. The CDR3 DNA, read in part, is TGTGCCAGCAGTATGAGGGGGCACACA. It codes for CASSMRGHT. In full, the CDR3 is CASSMRGHTEVFF. Full variable domain (remainder filled in from reference TRBV19 and TRBJ1-1): GGIITQTPKFLIGQEGQKLTLKCQQNFNHDTMYWYRQDSGKGLRLIYYSITENDLQKGDLSEGYDASREKKSSFSLTVTSAQKNEMAVFLCASSMRGHTEVFFGKGTRLTVV.

This clone was picked up a small number of times. Any gene name here is a mouse gene name. The read stops 4 residues short of the end of the CDR3; the missing end is completed from the germline J gene. Other DNA sequences in this sample translate to the same CDR3. The J gene is TRBJ2-5, the V gene TRBV13-2; 10 bases fit TRBD1. This CDR3 is built from 13 residues. The germline CDR1 and CDR2 sequences are NNHNN and SYGAGS (reference sequence). The CDR3 loop reads CASGRQGADTQYF. CDR3 DNA (partial): TGTGCCAGCGGCCGACAGGGGGCTGAC.

This clone has just a few counts. Germline and genes here are mouse. The CDR3 bases that were read are TGCACCTGCAGTGCAGATGGGACAGACTCC. Protein product: CTCSADGTDS. From start to end, the CDR3 is CTCSADGTDSDYTF. This rearrangement joins TRBV1 to TRBJ1-2; 7 bases agree with TRBD1. The CDR3 extends 4 residues past the end of the read, so its final part is completed from the germline J gene. The CDR3 extends over 14 amino acids. V shed 0 bases, J shed 3 bases, and the junction held 1 base outside the gene matches. Germline CDR1 NSQYPW, CDR2 LRSPGD (reference sequence).

With regard to this clone: This could be a read error, since a much larger clone is one nucleotide away. Germline and genes here are mouse. Coverage ceases 4 residues before the CDR3 finishes, and the germline J gene fills in the end. The identical CDR3 is also encoded by other nucleotide sequences in the sample. This chain links TRBV2 with TRBJ2-7; TRBD2 agrees at 10 bases. The CDR3 is 13 amino acids. Germline CDR1 is LGHNA and CDR2 is YSYQKL. The CDR3 DNA, read in part, is TGTGCCAGCAGCCAGGACTGGGGGTAT. The encoded protein is CASSQDWGY. The whole CDR3 sequence reads CASSQDWGYEQYF.

Notes on this clone: The genes are named according to mouse. The read finishes 4 residues shy of the CDR3 end, and the germline J gene is used to complete it. The chain employs TRBV13-1 and TRBJ2-1; TRBD1 might be the D (6 bases). The germline CDR1 and CDR2 sequences are NSHNY and SYGAGN. CDR3 length equals 15 residues. Trimming left V 1 base short and J 1 base short, with 9 bases between. CDR3 sequence: CASSDWGQNYAEQFF. The part of the CDR3 DNA that was read is TGTGCCAGCAGTGATTGGGGACAAAACTATGCT.